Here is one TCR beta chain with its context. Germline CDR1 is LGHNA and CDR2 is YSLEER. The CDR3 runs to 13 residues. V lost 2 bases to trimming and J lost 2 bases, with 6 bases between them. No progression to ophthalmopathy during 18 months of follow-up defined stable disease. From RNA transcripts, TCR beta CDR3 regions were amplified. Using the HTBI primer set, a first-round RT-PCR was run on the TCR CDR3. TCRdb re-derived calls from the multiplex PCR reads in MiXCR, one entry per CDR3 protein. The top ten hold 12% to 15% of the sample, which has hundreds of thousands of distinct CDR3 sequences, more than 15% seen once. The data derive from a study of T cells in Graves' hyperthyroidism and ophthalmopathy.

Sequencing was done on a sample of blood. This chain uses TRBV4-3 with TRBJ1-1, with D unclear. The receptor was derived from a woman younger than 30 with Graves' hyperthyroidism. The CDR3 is CASSQKDNTEAFF. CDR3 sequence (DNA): TGCGCCAGCAGCCAAAAAGATAACACTGAAGCTTTCTTT.